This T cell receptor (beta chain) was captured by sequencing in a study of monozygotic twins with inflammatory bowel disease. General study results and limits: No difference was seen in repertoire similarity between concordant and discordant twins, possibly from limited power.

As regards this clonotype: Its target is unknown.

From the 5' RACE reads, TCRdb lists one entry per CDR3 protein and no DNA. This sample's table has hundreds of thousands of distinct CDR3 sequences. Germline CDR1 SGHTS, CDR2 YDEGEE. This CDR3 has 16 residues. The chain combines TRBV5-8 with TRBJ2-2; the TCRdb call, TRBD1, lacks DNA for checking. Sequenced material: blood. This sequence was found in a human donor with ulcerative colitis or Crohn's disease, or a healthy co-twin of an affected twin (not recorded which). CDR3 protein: CASGSRQGSITGELFF.